This TCR beta chain is drawn from a study of T cell responses to AZD1222 COVID-19 vaccine. This table comes from immunoSEQ multiplex PCR, and its TCRdb copy is limited to in-frame clones, with some not included. The table lists about 100,000 clones, approximately 89% of them singletons, with around 3.8% in the top ten. Study results and caveats: CD4 TCRs linked to vaccination spanned spike, dominating at 160-218 and 743-854.

In the case of this clone: Its target is unknown.

Source: peripheral blood, taken on day 0 of MenACWY control vaccination. The clonotype comes from an adult in good health.

The CDR3 DNA follows: TGTGCCAGCAGCCGGAGGTCCCACTACGAGCAGTACTTC. Its translation is CASSRRSHYEQYF. V and J are TRBV5-7 and TRBJ2-7, with D maybe TRBD2 (5 bases). TRBV5-7 is treated as an ORF (open reading frame) with a function not yet certain. The V end lost 4 bases, the J end lost 3 bases, and 11 bases lay between the germline ends. This CDR3 has 13 amino acids.